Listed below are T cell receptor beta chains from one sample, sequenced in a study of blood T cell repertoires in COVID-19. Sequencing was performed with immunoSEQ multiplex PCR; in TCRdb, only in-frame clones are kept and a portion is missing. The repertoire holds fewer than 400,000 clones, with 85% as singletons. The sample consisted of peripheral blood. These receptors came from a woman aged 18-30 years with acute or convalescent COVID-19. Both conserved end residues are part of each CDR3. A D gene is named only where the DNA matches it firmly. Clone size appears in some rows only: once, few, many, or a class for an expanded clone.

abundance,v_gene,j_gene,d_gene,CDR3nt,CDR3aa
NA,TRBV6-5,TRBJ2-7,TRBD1,TGTGCCAGCACCTTAGACAGGGGGTACGAGCAGTACTTC,CASTLDRGYEQYF
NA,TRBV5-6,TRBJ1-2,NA,TGTGCCAGCAGCCTACCGGGGGGAGGGAGCTATGGCTACACCTTC,CASSLPGGGSYGYTF
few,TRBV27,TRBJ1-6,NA,TGTGCCAGCAGTTCGGCAGCGAAAACCTATTCACCCCTCCACTTT,CASSSAAKTYSPLHF
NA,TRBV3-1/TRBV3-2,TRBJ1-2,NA,TGTGCCAGCAGCCTCAGGGATGGGGAAGGCGGCTACACCTTC,CASSLRDGEGGYTF
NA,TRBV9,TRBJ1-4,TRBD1,TGTGCCAGCAGCGCCGGGACAGTAAATGAAAAACTGTTTTTT,CASSAGTVNEKLFF
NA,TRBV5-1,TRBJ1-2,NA,TGCGCCAGCAGCTTCCGGCAGGGCGCAAGGGATGGCTACACCTTC,CASSFRQGARDGYTF
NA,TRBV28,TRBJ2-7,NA,TGTGCCAGCACCAGGGGACACGAGCAGTACTTC,CASTRGHEQYF
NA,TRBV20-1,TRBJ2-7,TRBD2,TGCAGTGCTAGTCACCTAGCGGGAGTCGCTTACTTC,CSASHLAGVAYF
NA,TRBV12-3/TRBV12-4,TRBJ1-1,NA,TGTGCCAGCAGTTCTGGGGGGGGCACTGAAGCTTTCTTT,CASSSGGGTEAFF
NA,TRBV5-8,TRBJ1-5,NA,TGTGCCAGCAGCATTTCAACCGGGAGCTTGAGTCAGCCCCAGCATTTT,CASSISTGSLSQPQHF
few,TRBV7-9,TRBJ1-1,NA,TGTGCCAGCAGCTGGCAGGGCGGGGGGAACACTGAAGCTTTCTTT,CASSWQGGGNTEAFF
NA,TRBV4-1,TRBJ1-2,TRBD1,TGCGCCAGCAGCCAAGATGCAACCCAGGGGGTAATTAGGCTGGATGGCTACACCTTC,CASSQDATQGVIRLDGYTF
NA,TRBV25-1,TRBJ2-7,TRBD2,TGTGCCAGCAGCGATGGACTAGCCTACGAGCAGTACTTC,CASSDGLAYEQYF
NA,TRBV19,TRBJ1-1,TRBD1,TGTGCCAGTACTGCAGGGGGCGAAAGCACTGAAGCTTTCTTT,CASTAGGESTEAFF
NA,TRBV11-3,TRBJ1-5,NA,TGTGCCAGCAGCTTAGATGGGGGAGGGCGGCAGCCCCAGCATTTT,CASSLDGGGRQPQHF
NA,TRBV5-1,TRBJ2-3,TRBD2,TGCGCCAGCAGCTTGGAACCGCTAGCGGGGGGCACAGATACGCAGTATTTT,CASSLEPLAGGTDTQYF
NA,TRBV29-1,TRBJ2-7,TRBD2,TGCAGCGGGGGAGTAGGGAGGGCTCCTTACGAGCAGTACTTC,CSGGVGRAPYEQYF
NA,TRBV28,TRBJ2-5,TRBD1,TGTGCCAGCAACCAGCAGGGACAGGGACAAGAGACCCAGTACTTC,CASNQQGQGQETQYF
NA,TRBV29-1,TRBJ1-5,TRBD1,TGCAGCGTTTTGGCGACAGGGGTGGATAGCAATCAGCCCCAGCATTTT,CSVLATGVDSNQPQHF